This entry lists 11 T cell receptor beta chains sequenced from one sample in a study of post-analysis software for immune sequencing data. Study findings and constraints: The five TRBV segments detected at higher frequency in patients than in controls included TRBV5-6, TRBV5-1 and TRBV20-1.

The TCR beta cDNA libraries contained unique molecular identifiers. TCRdb recomputed calls from the PCR reads with MiXCR, one row per CDR3 protein. The sample lists approximately 730,000 distinct CDR3 sequences; 30% were seen once. Their recognized antigens are unknown. The specimen was blood. These receptors were taken from a girl aged 5 to 17 with multiple sclerosis.

The sample holds a few counts of this clonotype. The chain has TRBV18 and TRBJ1-1; D is unclear. Germline values: CDR1 KGHSH, CDR2 LQKENI. The CDR3 is 18 amino acids. Trimming stripped 3 bases from V and 5 bases from J, with 25 bases between. CDR3 nucleotides: TGTGCCAGCTCACCCCGTGCAGACTCGATACTTGAACGGACTGAAGCTTTCTTT. Translating it yields CASSPRADSILERTEAFF.

This clonotype was observed a handful of times. This chain uses TRBV6-4 with TRBJ1-2, with 9 bases lining up with TRBD1. With 6 bases clipped from V and 7 bases from J, the junction kept 12 bases outside the gene matches. Germline assignment: CDR1 MRHNA and CDR2 SNTAGT. The CDR3 has 15 amino acids. The CDR3 DNA reads as TGTGCCAGCAGCGAGGGACAGGGACTCGGCGGTGGCTACACCTTC. It codes for CASSEGQGLGGGYTF.

The V and J genes are TRBV7-2 and TRBJ2-4, with D unresolved. This CDR3 contains 15 residues. V lost 0 bases, J lost 5 bases, and 11 bases lay in between. Germline lookup yields CDR1 SGHTA and CDR2 FQGNSA. CDR3 loop: CASSLAGVVQNIQYF. The CDR3 DNA reads as TGTGCCAGCAGCTTAGCCGGAGTAGTCCAAAACATTCAGTACTTC. Complete variable domain (other parts from reference TRBV7-2 and TRBJ2-4): GAGVSQSPSNKVTEKGKDVELRCDPISGHTALYWYRQSLGQGLEFLIYFQGNSAPDKSGLPSDRFSAERTGGSVSTLTIQRTQQEDSAVYLCASSLAGVVQNIQYFGAGTRLSVL.

The chain recombines TRBV15 with TRBJ2-1, with a possible D match to TRBD2 (5 bases). The end of the DNA fits TRBJ2-7 better, so the J call may be wrong. This CDR3 has 15 residues. The germline V gene has CDR1 LNHNV and CDR2 YYDKDF (reference sequence). CDR3 sequence (DNA): TGTGCCACCAGGGACTCTAGGAGCTCCTACAATGAGCAGTACTTC. Amino acid sequence: CATRDSRSSYNEQYF.

This clonotype was found a few times. This rearrangement joins TRBV3-1 to TRBJ1-4; TRBD1 matches 7 bases. Germline loops: CDR1 LGHDT, CDR2 YNNKEL (reference sequence). This CDR3 region has 14 residues. Losses at the gene ends were 5 bases for V and 8 bases for J; bases not matched to a gene: 8. The CDR3 protein is CASSIPGQTEKLFF. The CDR3 bases are TGTGCCAGCAGCATTCCGGGACAGACAGAAAAACTGTTTTTT.

V usage is TRBV5-5 and J usage is TRBJ2-5, with a weak D call TRBD1 (5 bases). The germline V gene encodes CDR1 SGHKS and CDR2 YYEKEE (reference sequence). V was pared by 4 bases and J by 5 bases, with 18 bases between. This CDR3 spans 15 amino acids. The CDR3 nucleotides are TGTGCCAGCAGCCTCCCGCAGGGCCTAGGCGAGACCCAGTACTTC. Amino acid sequence: CASSLPQGLGETQYF.

This clonotype was seen only a few times. The rearrangement joins TRBV20-1 to TRBJ1-2; 8 bases line up with TRBD1. Looked up from germline, CDR1 is DFQATT and CDR2 is SNEGSKA (reference sequence). The CDR3 consists of 14 residues. Unmatched junction bases numbered 6, after V lost 1 base and J lost 5 bases. CDR3 region: CSARVKGQGYGYTF. The DNA of the CDR3 is TGCAGTGCTAGAGTTAAAGGACAGGGTTATGGCTACACCTTC.

This rearrangement joins TRBV20-1 to TRBJ1-6, with D unresolved. The CDR3 consists of 15 residues. Germline values: CDR1 DFQATT, CDR2 SNEGSKA (reference sequence). V lost 5 bases and J lost 8, with 19 bases in between. The CDR3 DNA sequence: TGCAGTGCTCTTGGAGAGCTGTTGCGAGATTCACCCCTCCACTTT. Translating gives CSALGELLRDSPLHF.

This clonotype was recorded a few times. The chain uses TRBV6-5 and TRBJ2-7; D tentatively fits TRBD1 or TRBD2 (5 bases each). In germline, CDR1 is MNHEY, CDR2 SVGAGI. V lost 6 bases and J 6 bases, leaving 18 bases between the germline ends. This CDR3 has 14 residues. CDR3 sequence (DNA): TGTGCCAGCAGCCGTGGGGCAGGGACCCTCGAGCAGTACTTC. This sequence encodes CASSRGAGTLEQYF.

There are a few counts of this clonotype. The chain combines TRBV5-1 with TRBJ2-4, with D possibly matching TRBD2 (5 bases). This CDR3 region has 18 residues. V lost 2 bases, J lost 1 base, and 19 bases lay in between. CDR1 is SGHRS, CDR2 YFSETQ, per germline. The CDR3, as DNA: TGCGCCAGCAGCTTCCGGCAGTTTTCTACGGGGGCCAAAAACATTCAGTACTTC. Translating gives CASSFRQFSTGAKNIQYF. Looking up the rest from reference TRBV5-1 and TRBJ2-4 gives the full variable domain: KAGVTQTPRYLIKTRGQQVTLSCSPISGHRSVSWYQQTPGQGLQFLFEYFSETQRNKGNFPGRFSGRQFSNSRSEMNVSTLELGDSALYLCASSFRQFSTGAKNIQYFGAGTRLSVL.

The J gene is TRBJ1-5, the V gene TRBV11-2, with 9 bases identical to TRBD1. Germline V gene data show CDR1 as SGHAT and CDR2 as FQNNGV. J lost 5 bases, V lost 1 base, and 6 bases had no gene match. The CDR3 loop spans 16 amino acids. CDR3 sequence: CASSLGTGGLDQPQHF. CDR3 nucleotides: TGTGCCAGCAGCTTAGGCACAGGGGGCTTGGATCAGCCCCAGCATTTT.